Following are 18 T cell receptor beta chains from one sample sequenced in a study of molecular identifiers for immune sequencing clone quantification. TCRdb analysed the PCR reads with MiXCR anew, one entry per CDR3 protein. The repertoire has more than 85,000 distinct CDR3 sequences, 30% to 35% of them found once; the top ten carry about a tenth. Sequenced material: naive CD8+ T cells from blood, with Jurkat cell RNA spiked in. Described subset: FACS-sorted CD8+CD4-CCR7+CD45RA+ naive T cells. The origin of the receptors is a human donor in good health. Some libraries in this study had Jurkat cell RNA spiked in.

This clonotype was detected a few times. The chain employs TRBV28 and TRBJ1-1, with D perhaps matching TRBD1 (6 bases). The germline gives CDR1 MDHEN, CDR2 SYDVKM. The CDR3 is 12 amino acids. V lost 6 bases to trimming and J lost 5 bases, with 10 bases between them. The CDR3 spells CASRIGGTEAFF. For the CDR3, the DNA is TGTGCCAGCAGGATAGGGGGGACTGAAGCTTTCTTT.

With respect to this clonotype: This may be a read error: a much more frequent sequence differs by one nucleotide. CDR3 in DNA: TGTGCCAGCGCTGCCCCGCCCGGTCCTAGCACAGATGCGCAGTATTTT. As protein: CASAAPPGPSTDAQYF. The chain has TRBV7-6 and TRBJ2-3; TRBD2 might be the D (5 bases). The CDR3 loop spans 16 amino acids. The germline CDR1 and CDR2 sequences are SGHVS and FNYEAQ.

This clonotype has a handful of counts. The CDR3 protein is CASSAGLVGYQETQYF. The CDR3 DNA sequence: TGTGCCAGCAGCGCCGGACTAGTCGGGTACCAAGAGACCCAGTACTTC. V and J are TRBV9 and TRBJ2-5, with TRBD2 matching 7 bases. V lost 3 bases and J lost 0; bases outside the gene matches: 8. This CDR3 has 16 amino acids. Germline V lookup: CDR1 SGDLS, CDR2 YYNGEE.

About this clonotype itself: One base away lies a much larger clone, so this may be a sequencing read error. This rearrangement joins TRBV29-1 to TRBJ2-7; unclear D gene. With 5 bases removed from V and 9 bases from J, the gap between germline ends came to 17 bases. The CDR3 sequence is 12 residues long. Germline V gives CDR1 SQVTM, CDR2 ANQGSEA. CDR3 sequence reads: CSVFSPPHGQYF. The DNA for the CDR3 is TGCAGCGTTTTTTCCCCGCCCCACGGGCAGTACTTC.

Remarks on this clonotype: A junction boundary mismatches the germline segment, possibly from a read error. Here the CDR3 DNA reads TGTGCCAGCAGTGAAATGGGATCGACCACTGAAGCTATCTTT. It translates to CASSEMGSTTEAIF. This sequence joins TRBV2 and TRBJ1-1; D unclear. The length of the CDR3 is 14 residues. Germline V gene data show CDR1 as SNHLY and CDR2 as FYNNEI.

This clonotype was found many times. The CDR3: CASSFWVEYGDTQYF. The CDR3 DNA is TGTGCCAGCAGTTTCTGGGTTGAGTACGGAGATACGCAGTATTTT. The chain uses TRBV28 and TRBJ2-3, with D hard to call. There are 15 residues in the CDR3. V was clipped by 3 bases and J by 5 bases, with 15 bases between them. CDR1 is MDHEN and CDR2 is SYDVKM in the germline V gene. Complete variable domain (other parts from reference TRBV28 and TRBJ2-3): DVKVTQSSRYLVKRTGEKVFLECVQDMDHENMFWYRQDPGLGLRLIYFSYDVKMKEKGDIPEGYSVSREKKERFSLILESASTNQTSMYLCASSFWVEYGDTQYFGPGTRLTVL.

This clonotype was counted between two and nine times. The CDR3 sequence: CASSSDRLATETQYF. In DNA form, the CDR3 reads TGTGCCAGCAGCTCAGACAGACTAGCGACGGAGACCCAGTACTTC. The chain uses TRBV7-9 and TRBJ2-5; TRBD2 matches at 8 bases. V dropped 4 bases and J dropped 5; count of bases not matched to a gene: 9. Germline V gives CDR1 SEHNR, CDR2 FQNEAQ (reference sequence). The CDR3 consists of 15 residues. Looking up the rest from reference TRBV7-9 and TRBJ2-5 gives the full variable domain: DTGVSQNPRHKITKRGQNVTFRCDPISEHNRLYWYRQTLGQGPEFLTYFQNEAQLEKSRLLSDRFSAERPKGSFSTLEIQRTEQGDSAMYLCASSSDRLATETQYFGPGTRLLVL.

A note on this clonotype: A much more abundant neighbour one base away suggests this may be a read error. The chain recombines TRBV9 with TRBJ1-1; D is undetermined. Looked up from germline, CDR1 is SGDLS and CDR2 is YYNGEE. This CDR3 is built from 13 residues. In DNA, the CDR3 is TGTGCCAGCAGCGTAGGGGGTTACACTGAAGCTATCTTT. Translating gives CASSVGGYTEAIF.

J is TRBJ1-2 and V is TRBV29-1; TRBD1 aligns across 8 bases. Trimming took 1 base from V and 4 from J; bases not matched to a gene: 2. There are 13 residues in the CDR3. CDR1 SQVTM and CDR2 ANQGSEA come from the germline V gene. The CDR3 DNA follows: TGCAGCGTTGAAGGACAGGGGCCCTATGGCTACACCTTC. Residues: CSVEGQGPYGYTF.

As concerns this clonotype: Possible read error: a much larger clone is one base away. The chain combines TRBV28 with TRBJ2-4; TRBD2 agrees at 10 bases. The CDR3 spans 16 residues. After removal of 6 bases from V and 8 bases from J, the junction contained 13 bases not matched to a gene. CDR1 and CDR2 (germline): MDHEN, SYDVKM. The CDR3 is CASRLIAGGFLHIQYF. CDR3 DNA: TGTGCCAGCAGATTAATAGCGGGAGGCTTTTTGCACATTCAGTACTTC.

Comments on this clonotype: The germline gene is not matched at one end of the junction; a read error may be the cause. CDR3 sequence: CAITGVNTETFF. For the CDR3, the DNA is TGTGCCATCACGGGGGTGAACACTGAAACTTTCTTT. The rearrangement uses TRBV10-3 and TRBJ1-1; tentatively, D is TRBD1 (5 bases). CDR3 size: 12 residues. Germline V gives CDR1 ENHRY, CDR2 SYGVKD.

This clonotype was counted a few times. The gene calls are TRBV20-1 and TRBJ2-2, with D tentatively TRBD1 (6 bases). The CDR3 totals 16 residues. The germline V gene encodes CDR1 DFQATT and CDR2 SNEGSKA (reference sequence). The V gene lost 6 bases and the J gene lost 6 bases, with 23 bases spanning the gap. CDR3 residues: CSAVQGPSRVSGELFF. The CDR3 nucleotides read TGCAGTGCGGTACAGGGTCCAAGCCGGGTGTCCGGGGAGCTGTTTTTT.

The sample holds many counts of this clonotype. This rearrangement joins TRBV7-6 to TRBJ2-3; D possibly corresponds to TRBD2 (6 bases). Germline lookup yields CDR1 SGHVS and CDR2 FNYEAQ. This CDR3 comprises 15 residues. Trimming shortened V by 2 bases and J by 2 bases, and 11 bases separated the two germline ends. CDR3: CASSLMGRDTDTQYF. The CDR3 coding sequence is TGTGCCAGCAGCTTAATGGGGCGGGACACAGATACGCAGTATTTT.

The chain links TRBV6-2 or TRBV6-3 to TRBJ1-5; D is perhaps TRBD1 (5 bases). Germline CDR1 is MNHEY and CDR2 is SVGEGT. The CDR3 is 15 amino acids. Trimming shortened V by 7 bases and J by 6 bases, and 19 bases separated the two germline ends. The CDR3 here is CASTSYAWGTQPQHF. Written as DNA, the CDR3 is TGTGCCAGCACCTCCTACGCCTGGGGGACTCAGCCCCAGCATTTT.

The chain recombines TRBV2 with TRBJ2-1, with D possibly called TRBD1 or TRBD2 (5 bases each). Trimming cost V 8 bases and J 5 bases, with 19 bases left between them. The V gene's germline CDR1 is SNHLY and CDR2 FYNNEI. The CDR3 is 15 residues long. This CDR3 is CASGGRGGRDNEQFF. DNA of the CDR3: TGTGCCAGCGGGGGACGCGGTGGACGAGACAATGAGCAGTTCTTC.

On this clonotype: A much larger clone sits a single nucleotide away, making a read error possible. The gene calls are TRBV28 and TRBJ2-3, with TRBD2 matching 7 bases. The CDR3 has 16 residues. The germline CDR1 and CDR2 sequences are MDHEN and SYDVKM. With 5 bases clipped from V and 0 bases from J, the junction kept 8 bases outside the gene matches. The CDR3 DNA follows: TGTGCCAGCAGTCCCGGGGGAGCGGGAAGCACAGATACGCAGTATTTT. It specifies CASSPGGAGSTDTQYF.

This clonotype was recorded a few times. This chain joins TRBV12-3 or TRBV12-4 and TRBJ1-2, with a tentative D call TRBD1 (6 bases). The CDR3 consists of 15 residues. V was trimmed by 2 bases and J by 3 bases, leaving 13 bases between them. This chain's CDR3 is CASSLTGLEDYGYTF. CDR3 bases: TGTGCCAGCAGTTTAACAGGGTTGGAGGACTATGGCTACACCTTC.

As to this clonotype: A much larger clone lies a single base off, so this may be a read error. The chain links TRBV28 to TRBJ2-7, with 7 bases identical to TRBD1. Germline CDR1 and CDR2: MDHEN and SYDVKM. Unmatched junction bases numbered 13, after V lost 8 bases and J lost 6 bases. The CDR3 extends over 14 amino acids. The CDR3 loop reads CASGQTDRPCEQYF. The CDR3 DNA follows: TGTGCCAGCGGTCAGACGGACAGGCCCTGCGAGCAGTACTTC.